This entry lists 24 T cell receptor beta chains sequenced from one sample in a study of T cells in Graves' hyperthyroidism and ophthalmopathy. RNA transcripts yielded amplified TCR beta CDR3 regions. A first-round RT-PCR of the TCR CDR3 used the HTBI primer set. TCRdb re-called the multiplex PCR reads through MiXCR, storing one row per CDR3 protein. Altogether some 740,000 distinct CDR3 sequences are present, approximately 15% being singletons, with the ten largest covering about a tenth. Source material: blood. These receptors originate from a woman between 18 and 30 years old with Graves' hyperthyroidism.

This clonotype has ten or more counts. This chain connects TRBV7-9 to TRBJ1-5; 7 bases align to TRBD1. Germline CDR1 SEHNR, CDR2 FQNEAQ (reference sequence). The CDR3 length is 14 residues. V dropped 5 bases and J dropped 0; count of bases not matched to a gene: 1. CDR3 region: CASSTGDSNQPQHF. The CDR3 nucleotides are TGTGCCAGCAGCACAGGGGATAGCAATCAGCCCCAGCATTTT.

This clonotype has a count of ten or more. This chain connects TRBV12-3 or TRBV12-4 to TRBJ1-1; D might be TRBD1 (5 bases). Trimming took off 7 bases at V and 6 bases at J, with 9 bases between the two ends. This CDR3 contains 11 residues. The CDR3 DNA sequence: TGTGCCAGCACCCCGGGGGCTGAAGCTTTCTTT. Translation gives CASTPGAEAFF.

This clonotype was seen ten or more times. The rearrangement links TRBV13 to TRBJ2-1; D may be TRBD1 (6 bases). Trimming stripped 2 bases from V and 5 bases from J, with 16 bases between. Germline V gives CDR1 PRHDT, CDR2 FYEKMQ (reference sequence). This CDR3 region has 16 residues. The CDR3 reads CASSLKGQGHDNEQFF. CDR3 DNA sequence: TGTGCCAGCAGCTTAAAGGGGCAGGGGCACGACAATGAGCAGTTCTTC.

There are many counts of this clonotype. The rearrangement links TRBV7-2 to TRBJ2-7; the match to TRBD1 covers 7 bases. Germline CDR1 SGHTA, CDR2 FQGNSA. Losses at the gene ends were 2 bases for V and 5 bases for J; bases not matched to a gene: 6. The CDR3 extends over 14 amino acids. Here the CDR3 reads CASSLQGVGDEQYF. For the CDR3, the DNA is TGTGCCAGCAGCTTACAGGGGGTTGGGGACGAGCAGTACTTC.

This clonotype was recorded many times. V and J are TRBV11-2 and TRBJ2-3, with D perhaps TRBD1 or TRBD2 (5 bases each). This CDR3 is built from 15 residues. The germline gives CDR1 SGHAT, CDR2 FQNNGV. Trimming shortened V by 4 bases and J by 7 bases, and 18 bases separated the two germline ends. DNA of the CDR3: TGTGCCAGCAGCTCACCGGGACCCACTACCCATACGCAGTATTTT. Residues: CASSSPGPTTHTQYF.

The chain is built from TRBV28 and TRBJ1-1; D remains unclear. Deletions cut 5 bases from V and 7 bases from J, with 17 bases between. CDR3 length equals 14 residues. Germline-derived CDR1 and CDR2 are MDHEN and SYDVKM. CDR3 protein: CASSLNGPNDEAFF. CDR3 bases: TGTGCCAGCAGTCTGAATGGGCCCAACGATGAAGCTTTCTTT.

This clonotype was recorded a few times. The CDR3 loop is CASRGTGGRGTEAFF. CDR3 coding DNA: TGTGCCAGCAGGGGGACAGGGGGCAGGGGTACTGAAGCTTTCTTT. The chain links TRBV11-1 to TRBJ1-1, with TRBD1 identical over 12 bases. This CDR3 comprises 15 residues. Unmatched junction bases numbered 7, after V lost 6 bases and J lost 5 bases. The germline CDR1 and CDR2 sequences are SGHAT and FQDESV (reference sequence).

In this sample, this clonotype turned up many times. The rearrangement links TRBV18 to TRBJ1-1, with unresolved D. The CDR3 length is 13 residues. Germline CDR1 KGHSH, CDR2 LQKENI. Trimming took off 0 bases at V and 1 base at J, with 3 bases between the two ends. The CDR3 here is CASSPPANTEAFF. CDR3 in DNA: TGTGCCAGCTCACCACCTGCGAACACTGAAGCTTTCTTT.

The genes are TRBV11-2 and TRBJ2-7; D is possibly TRBD1 or TRBD2 (5 bases each). The germline CDR1 and CDR2 sequences are SGHAT and FQNNGV. With 2 bases removed from V and 3 bases from J, the gap between germline ends came to 23 bases. The CDR3 sequence is 18 residues long. CDR3 sequence (DNA): TGTGCCAGCAGCTTAACGTACCGGGGCCGGTCGGCTTACTACGAGCAGTACTTC. As protein: CASSLTYRGRSAYYEQYF.

This clonotype was detected ten times or more. The chain employs TRBV30 and TRBJ1-6; D call uncertain. V lost 3 bases, J lost 7 bases, and 4 bases lay in between. Per germline, CDR1 GTSNPN and CDR2 SVGIG (reference sequence). The length of the CDR3 is 11 residues. The CDR3 here is CAWRGNSPLHF. DNA of the CDR3: TGTGCCTGGAGGGGCAATTCACCCCTCCACTTT.

This clonotype showed up many times. The chain uses TRBV28 and TRBJ1-1, with 7 bases fitting TRBD1. The germline V gene encodes CDR1 MDHEN and CDR2 SYDVKM. Unmatched junction bases numbered 11, after V lost 4 bases and J lost 3 bases. There are 16 residues in the CDR3. The chain's CDR3 is CASSSPMTGRYTEAFF. The CDR3 coding sequence is TGTGCCAGCAGTTCCCCCATGACAGGGAGGTACACTGAAGCTTTCTTT.

The CDR3 DNA reads TGTGCCAGCAGACACGGACAGTACTATGGCTACACCTTC. Translation: CASRHGQYYGYTF. This chain links TRBV6-1 with TRBJ1-2, with D possibly TRBD1 on 6 matching bases. Trimming took off 6 bases at V and 3 bases at J, with 11 bases between the two ends. There are 13 residues in the CDR3. Germline V CDR1 and CDR2: MNHNS, SASEGT.

This clonotype was counted between two and nine times. This chain joins TRBV19 and TRBJ2-1; possible D gene TRBD1, 6 bases. Trimming shortened V by 4 bases and J by 7 bases, and 11 bases separated the two germline ends. The CDR3 covers 13 residues. From germline, CDR1 is LNHDA and CDR2 SQIVND (reference sequence). The CDR3 bases are TGTGCCAGTAGTAGAACAGGGATGAATGAGCAGTTCTTC. Its translation: CASSRTGMNEQFF. The full variable domain, rest sourced from reference TRBV19 and TRBJ2-1, is DGGITQSPKYLFRKEGQNVTLSCEQNLNHDAMYWYRQDPGQGLRLIYYSQIVNDFQKGDIAEGYSVSREKKESFPLTVTSAQKNPTAFYLCASSRTGMNEQFFGPGTRLTVL.

This clonotype was recorded at least ten times. This chain joins TRBV27 and TRBJ2-2, with D possibly matching TRBD2 (5 bases). CDR1 and CDR2 (germline): MNHEY, SMNVEV (reference sequence). The V end was cut by 9 bases, the J end by 5 bases, with 13 bases between. The CDR3 spans 13 residues. The CDR3 DNA follows: TGTGCCAGTCTTGGGGAGTGGACCGGGGAGCTGTTTTTT. Protein: CASLGEWTGELFF.

This clonotype was counted between two and nine times. The chain couples TRBV30 to TRBJ1-1; no firm D call. Between the trimmed V and J ends, which lost 1 base and 4 bases, there was a span of 7 bases. The germline V gene encodes CDR1 GTSNPN and CDR2 SVGIG (reference sequence). The CDR3 runs to 12 residues. The CDR3 DNA sequence: TGTGCCTGGAGTGAGTTAGGCACTGAAGCTTTCTTT. Protein sequence: CAWSELGTEAFF.

This clonotype was seen many times. The V and J genes are TRBV30 and TRBJ1-5; D not certain. V lost 3 bases and J 0 bases, leaving 6 bases between the germline ends. Per the germline V gene, CDR1 is GTSNPN and CDR2 is SVGIG (reference sequence). The CDR3 sequence is 13 residues long. The CDR3 protein is CAWSSNSNQPQHF. The CDR3 DNA follows: TGTGCCTGGAGCTCTAATAGCAATCAGCCCCAGCATTTT.

In the case of this clonotype: Since a much larger clone is just one base distant, this may be a read error. This sequence joins TRBV13 and TRBJ2-1, with 11 bases fitting TRBD2. The end of the DNA fits TRBJ2-7 better, so the J call may be wrong. The CDR3 runs 16 residues. The germline gives CDR1 PRHDT, CDR2 FYEKMQ (reference sequence). The CDR3 sequence is CASSWGLADTYNEQYF. For the CDR3, the DNA is TGTGCCAGCAGCTGGGGACTAGCGGATACCTACAATGAGCAGTACTTC.

This clonotype was recorded many times. This rearrangement joins TRBV12-3 or TRBV12-4 to TRBJ1-1; tentatively, D is TRBD1 (6 bases). The CDR3 runs 17 residues. V shed 2 bases and J shed 0 bases, with 16 bases lying between them. The chain's CDR3 is CASSLKRGALLNTEAFF. DNA for the CDR3: TGTGCCAGCAGTTTAAAGCGGGGGGCCCTTCTGAACACTGAAGCTTTCTTT.

As concerns this clonotype: A read error may explain this, as a much larger clone is one base away. The chain uses TRBV28 and TRBJ2-1; 8 nucleotides match TRBD1. Per germline, CDR1 MDHEN and CDR2 SYDVKM. The CDR3 runs to 17 residues. J was trimmed by 8 bases and V by 2 bases; bases with no gene match: 14. The CDR3 sequence is CASSLALGDRSDHEQFF. In DNA, the CDR3 is TGTGCCAGCAGTTTAGCCCTCGGGGACAGGTCGGATCATGAGCAGTTCTTC. The entire variable domain, with the rest obtained from reference TRBV28 and TRBJ2-1, is as follows: DVKVTQSSRYLVKRTGEKVFLECVQDMDHENMFWYRQDPGLGLRLIYFSYDVKMKEKGDIPEGYSVSREKKERFSLILESASTNQTSMYLCASSLALGDRSDHEQFFGPGTRLTVL.

The sample holds many counts of this clonotype. The chain uses TRBV11-2 and TRBJ2-1, with no clear D. The CDR3 covers 11 residues. Deletions cut 5 bases from V and 2 bases from J, with 1 base between. The V gene's germline CDR1 is SGHAT and CDR2 FQNNGV. The CDR3 coding sequence is TGTGCCAGCAGCCCCTACAATGAGCAGTTCTTC. Its translation: CASSPYNEQFF.

This clonotype was picked up many times. V is TRBV6-2 or TRBV6-3 and J is TRBJ1-1; D ambiguous. Between the trimmed V and J ends, which lost 2 bases and 5 bases, there was a span of 18 bases. Germline CDR1 reads MNHEY; CDR2 reads SVGEGT. This CDR3 contains 16 residues. The CDR3 nucleotides are TGTGCCAGCAGTTACCCAAGTGGGGAGCTCGGGACTGAAGCTTTCTTT. Amino acids: CASSYPSGELGTEAFF.

This clonotype was seen at least ten times. The rearrangement uses TRBV2 and TRBJ1-1; 7 nucleotides line up with TRBD1. The trim removed 0 bases at V and 7 bases at J, leaving 5 bases unmatched. CDR1 and CDR2 from the germline V gene are SNHLY and FYNNEI. The CDR3 loop spans 14 amino acids. The CDR3 loop reads CASSEALGTVEAFF. Here the CDR3 DNA reads TGTGCCAGCAGTGAAGCGCTCGGGACAGTTGAAGCTTTCTTT.

Many counts were recorded for this clonotype. V and J are TRBV2 and TRBJ2-1, with D maybe TRBD2 (6 bases). Trimming cost V 3 bases and J 6 bases, with 27 bases left between them. Germline V gives CDR1 SNHLY, CDR2 FYNNEI. The CDR3 sequence is 19 residues long. CDR3: CASSDPPLGLSGLPNEQFF. The CDR3 nucleotides are TGTGCCAGCAGTGACCCGCCCTTAGGACTATCCGGATTACCCAATGAGCAGTTCTTC.

This clonotype has only a few counts. The genes are TRBV11-2 and TRBJ1-1, with D unresolved. This CDR3 region has 12 residues. V was cut by 2 bases and J by 8 bases, with 9 bases left in between. Germline lookup yields CDR1 SGHAT and CDR2 FQNNGV. This chain's CDR3 is CASSLTSAEAFF. For the CDR3, the DNA is TGTGCCAGCAGCTTAACATCGGCAGAAGCTTTCTTT. The full variable domain, its missing parts supplied by reference TRBV11-2 and TRBJ1-1, is EAGVAQSPRYKIIEKRQSVAFWCNPISGHATLYWYQQILGQGPKLLIQFQNNGVVDDSQLPKDRFSAERLKGVDSTLKIQPAKLEDSAVYLCASSLTSAEAFFGQGTRLTVV.